A single sample gave rise to the 23 T cell receptor beta chains below, sequenced in a study of CD8 T cells in Susac syndrome. RNA totalling about 0.5 to 1 ug underwent reverse transcription with random hexamers. In TCRdb, the immunoSEQ multiplex PCR reads were re-called with MiXCR into one record per CDR3 protein. Of roughly 150,000 distinct CDR3 sequences listed, approximately 96% are singletons. Material: CD8+ T cells from PBMCs. Receptor source: a human donor with multiple sclerosis.

The rearrangement links TRBV28 to TRBJ2-7; D not resolved. Germline assignment: CDR1 MDHEN and CDR2 SYDVKM. The CDR3 covers 15 residues. The V end was cut by 2 bases, the J end by 3 bases, with 14 bases between. The CDR3 reads CASSLVQAASYEQYF. CDR3 nucleotides: TGTGCCAGCAGTTTAGTCCAGGCCGCAAGCTACGAGCAGTACTTC.

The chain employs TRBV4-2 and TRBJ1-2, with D unclear. Germline lookup yields CDR1 LGHNA and CDR2 YNFKEQ. The CDR3 is 15 residues long. Trimming took off 0 bases at V and 0 bases at J, with 8 bases between the two ends. CDR3 residues: CASSQDQSSNYGYTF. For the CDR3, the DNA is TGTGCCAGCAGCCAAGATCAGAGCTCTAACTATGGCTACACCTTC.

The chain has TRBV15 and TRBJ2-2; 8 bases fit TRBD2. CDR3 length: 16 amino acids. Trimming took 0 bases from V and 4 from J; bases not matched to a gene: 4. Germline CDR1 LNHNV, CDR2 YYDKDF (reference sequence). The CDR3 loop reads CATSRDREGGTGELFF. CDR3 in DNA: TGTGCCACCAGCAGAGATCGGGAGGGGGGCACCGGGGAGCTGTTTTTT.

This clonotype has only one observation. The chain recombines TRBV7-9 with TRBJ2-1, with 8 bases fitting TRBD1. Germline trimming cut 10 bases from V and 8 bases from J; bases unmatched to any gene: 7. CDR3 size: 12 residues. Germline V CDR1 and CDR2: SEHNR, FQNEAQ (reference sequence). CDR3 region: CATTGTGHEQFF. The CDR3 bases are TGTGCCACCACCGGGACAGGTCATGAGCAGTTCTTC.

The genes are TRBV25-1 and TRBJ1-1; tentatively, D is TRBD1 (5 bases). CDR1 is MGHDK, CDR2 SYGVNS, per germline. The V and J ends lost 11 bases and 8 bases respectively, with 15 bases between them. The CDR3 sequence is 11 residues long. The CDR3 bases are TGTGCCGCTGGACATTCCTTCGAAGCTTTCTTT. Translating gives CAAGHSFEAFF.

The rearrangement uses TRBV13 and TRBJ2-7, with 7 bases identical to TRBD1. Trimming at V came to 5 bases and at J to 1 base, leaving 5 bases not matched to a gene. This CDR3 comprises 14 residues. Germline V gene data show CDR1 as PRHDT and CDR2 as FYEKMQ (reference sequence). The CDR3 sequence: CASSGQASSYEQYF. The CDR3 DNA reads TGTGCCAGCAGCGGACAGGCGTCATCCTACGAGCAGTACTTC.

J is TRBJ2-6 and V is TRBV4-1, with D perhaps matching TRBD1 (6 bases). The length of the CDR3 is 17 residues. V was pared by 1 base and J by 2 bases, with 12 bases between. Per germline, CDR1 MGHRA and CDR2 YSYEKL. In DNA, the CDR3 is TGCGCCAGCAGCCAAGGGCACAGGGCGACTGGGGCCAACGTCCTGACTTTC. Translation: CASSQGHRATGANVLTF.

This sequence joins TRBV15 and TRBJ2-1, with D possibly TRBD2 on 6 matching bases. V was clipped by 7 bases and J by 0 bases, with 13 bases between them. Looked up from germline, CDR1 is LNHNV and CDR2 is YYDKDF (reference sequence). The length of the CDR3 is 15 residues. Here the CDR3 reads CATKNVGGSYNEQFF. The CDR3 coding sequence is TGTGCCACCAAAAATGTCGGGGGCTCCTACAATGAGCAGTTCTTC.

This chain uses TRBV30 with TRBJ1-1; D is unresolved. Trimming stripped 2 bases from V and 6 bases from J, with 10 bases between. This CDR3 has 12 residues. Germline V gives CDR1 GTSNPN, CDR2 SVGIG (reference sequence). In DNA, the CDR3 is TGTGCCTGGAGTTGGGGTTCTCCTGAAGCTTTCTTT. This gives the protein CAWSWGSPEAFF.

The chain combines TRBV7-6 with TRBJ2-4; TRBD2 matches at 9 bases. The length of the CDR3 is 15 residues. J gave up 5 bases and V 1 base, and 3 bases lay outside the gene matches. The V gene's germline CDR1 is SGHVS and CDR2 FNYEAQ. The CDR3 DNA follows: TGTGCCAGCAGCTTAGGGGTAGCGGGAGAAAACATTCAGTACTTC. It specifies CASSLGVAGENIQYF.

The chain has TRBV7-9 and TRBJ2-7; TRBD2 matches 15 bases. The germline CDR1 and CDR2 sequences are SEHNR and FQNEAQ (reference sequence). This CDR3 spans 18 amino acids. The trim removed 4 bases at V and 1 base at J, leaving 8 bases unmatched. Written as DNA, the CDR3 is TGTGCCAGCAGCTCAACCGGACTAGCGGGGGGGACGTCCTACGAGCAGTACTTC. Translating gives CASSSTGLAGGTSYEQYF.

The chain carries TRBV29-1 and TRBJ2-7; D is possibly TRBD1 (6 bases). The V and J ends lost 1 base and 2 bases respectively, with 12 bases between them. Germline V gene data show CDR1 as SQVTM and CDR2 as ANQGSEA. There are 14 residues in the CDR3. CDR3 protein: CSVEGQGIPYEQYF. The CDR3 DNA reads TGCAGCGTTGAAGGGCAGGGGATTCCCTACGAGCAGTACTTC.

Note on this clonotype: Germline is not matched at one junction end, which may reflect a read error. The J gene is TRBJ1-4, the V gene TRBV7-9; no clear D gene. The CDR3 contains 8 residues. In germline, CDR1 is SEHNR, CDR2 FQNEAQ (reference sequence). The CDR3 is CASSLGVF. The DNA for the CDR3 is TGTGCCAGCAGCTTAGGCGTTTTT.

V and J are TRBV2 and TRBJ2-1, with 9 bases lining up with TRBD1. The germline gives CDR1 SNHLY, CDR2 FYNNEI. Trimming removed 8 bases from V and 3 bases from J; junction bases left unmatched: 8. This CDR3 has 15 residues. CDR3 sequence: CASRAPGQGYNEQFF. CDR3 DNA: TGTGCCAGCCGGGCCCCGGGACAGGGCTACAATGAGCAGTTCTTC.

The chain carries TRBV29-1 and TRBJ1-1; no clear D. The CDR3 sequence is 12 residues long. V lost 7 bases and J lost 1, with 10 bases in between. Germline lookup yields CDR1 SQVTM and CDR2 ANQGSEA. The CDR3 reads CSGLTANTEAFF. The CDR3, as DNA: TGCAGCGGACTCACGGCGAACACTGAAGCTTTCTTT. The full variable domain, with the rest looked up from reference TRBV29-1 and TRBJ1-1, is SAVISQKPSRDICQRGTSLTIQCQVDSQVTMMFWYRQQPGQSLTLIATANQGSEATYESGFVIDKFPISRPNLTFSTLTVSNMSPEDSSIYLCSGLTANTEAFFGQGTRLTVV.

This chain connects TRBV12-3 or TRBV12-4 to TRBJ2-3, with D possibly TRBD1 on 6 matching bases. V lost 2 bases, J lost 4 bases, and 13 bases lay in between. The CDR3 runs 15 residues. CDR3 in DNA: TGTGCCAGCAGTTTATTTGGGGGCTCCGCAGATACGCAGTATTTT. Protein sequence: CASSLFGGSADTQYF.

The chain employs TRBV9 and TRBJ1-6; D gene ambiguous. CDR3 size: 13 residues. The germline V and J ends were trimmed by 4 bases and 5 bases, with 7 bases remaining between them. Germline CDR1 is SGDLS and CDR2 is YYNGEE. CDR3 amino acids: CASSSSDNSPLHF. The CDR3 bases are TGTGCCAGCAGCTCCTCGGATAATTCACCCCTCCACTTT.

The chain combines TRBV27 with TRBJ1-2; TRBD1 might be the D (6 bases). The CDR3 runs to 16 residues. Germline values: CDR1 MNHEY, CDR2 SMNVEV (reference sequence). V was trimmed by 3 bases and J by 3 bases, leaving 17 bases between them. The CDR3: CASSFTGKKKDYGYTF. CDR3 coding DNA: TGTGCCAGCAGTTTTACAGGGAAGAAAAAGGACTATGGCTACACCTTC.

The rearrangement links TRBV3-1 to TRBJ2-1, with a tentative D call TRBD1 (5 bases). V was trimmed by 2 bases and J by 0 bases, leaving 8 bases between them. Germline-derived CDR1 and CDR2 are LGHDT and YNNKEL (reference sequence). The CDR3 loop spans 15 amino acids. The DNA of the CDR3 is TGTGCCAGCAGCCAACAGGGTATCTCCTACAATGAGCAGTTCTTC. Its protein product is CASSQQGISYNEQFF.

The chain recombines TRBV2 with TRBJ1-1, with unresolved D. Germline values: CDR1 SNHLY, CDR2 FYNNEI. Trimming took off 6 bases at V and 4 bases at J, with 9 bases between the two ends. The CDR3 consists of 12 residues. The DNA of the CDR3 is TGTGCCAGCAGACCCAGCGTCACTGAAGCTTTCTTT. Amino acids: CASRPSVTEAFF.

This chain connects TRBV9 to TRBJ1-6, with TRBD1 identical over 7 bases. This CDR3 has 15 amino acids. In germline, CDR1 is SGDLS, CDR2 YYNGEE. The J segment lost 5 bases and the V segment lost 3 bases, leaving 5 bases of the junction unmatched. As DNA, the CDR3 is TGTGCCAGCAGCGACGGGACAGCTCATAATTCACCCCTCCACTTT. Amino acid sequence: CASSDGTAHNSPLHF.

The chain recombines TRBV20-1 with TRBJ1-5; TRBD1 aligns across 7 bases. This CDR3 contains 17 residues. Germline V gene sequence: CDR1 DFQATT, CDR2 SNEGSKA (reference sequence). J lost 5 bases, V lost 0 bases, and 13 bases had no gene match. The CDR3, as DNA: TGCAGTGCTAGAGATCGTTCCGCGGACAGGATCCATCAGCCCCAGCATTTT. Protein: CSARDRSADRIHQPQHF.

This chain connects TRBV29-1 to TRBJ2-3; 12 bases map to TRBD2. The germline V gene has CDR1 SQVTM and CDR2 ANQGSEA. The V gene end was trimmed by 1 base and the J gene end by 1 base; junction bases not matched to a gene: 12. This CDR3 has 19 residues. The CDR3 nucleotides are TGCAGCGTTGAAGGGTATGGTACTAGCGGGGGGCCCGGCACAGATACGCAGTATTTT. Amino acids: CSVEGYGTSGGPGTDTQYF.